These 6 T cell receptor beta chains were all obtained from the same sample, sequenced in a study of PD-1 blockade in classical Hodgkin lymphoma. The repertoire was sequenced with immunoSEQ multiplex PCR; TCRdb's copy has only in-frame clones and lacks some. The sample holds about 24,000 clones, 80% to 90% seen once. Time point meaning: cycle 4 day 1 (C4D1), after five to seven weeks of nivolumab. Every one of the patients relapsed after autologous stem cell transplantation (brentuximab vedotin exposure was variable). The specimen was peripheral blood mononuclear cells (PBMCs), collected before the fourth cycle of nivolumab. Source of these receptors: a human donor with classical Hodgkin lymphoma.

The V and J genes are TRBV7-9 and TRBJ1-1, with unresolved D. In germline, CDR1 is SEHNR, CDR2 FQNEAQ (reference sequence). This CDR3 comprises 13 residues. V was cut by 5 bases and J by 1 base, with 8 bases left in between. CDR3 loop: CASSLQANTEAFF. The CDR3 DNA reads as TGTGCCAGCAGCCTCCAGGCGAACACTGAAGCTTTCTTT.

CDR3 sequence (DNA): TGTGCCAGCAGCCCTATGACTCAGGACAGGGATAGCTATGGCTACACCTTC. It translates to CASSPMTQDRDSYGYTF. This chain connects TRBV11-2 to TRBJ1-2; 8 nucleotides agree with TRBD1. The V segment lost 5 bases and the J segment 4 bases; nucleotides outside the gene matches: 15. CDR1 SGHAT and CDR2 FQNNGV come from the germline V gene. This CDR3 is built from 17 residues.

The chain links TRBV15 to TRBJ1-1; possible D gene TRBD1, 5 bases. In germline, CDR1 is LNHNV, CDR2 YYDKDF (reference sequence). The CDR3 runs to 11 residues. Trimming left V 7 bases short and J 5 bases short, with 8 bases between. The CDR3 spells CATKKGTEAFF. For the CDR3, the DNA is TGTGCCACCAAAAAGGGGACTGAAGCTTTCTTT. Looking up the rest from reference TRBV15 and TRBJ1-1 gives the full variable domain: DAMVIQNPRYQVTQFGKPVTLSCSQTLNHNVMYWYQQKSSQAPKLLFHYYDKDFNNEADTPDNFQSRRPNTSFCFLDIRSPGLGDTAMYLCATKKGTEAFFGQGTRLTVV.

J is TRBJ2-3 and V is TRBV5-1; unclear D gene. Trimming took off 0 bases at V and 2 bases at J, with 16 bases between the two ends. This CDR3 has 17 residues. Germline CDR1 SGHRS, CDR2 YFSETQ. The CDR3 DNA follows: TGCGCCAGCAGCTTGGTGTTTGGAATCACAAACACAGATACGCAGTATTTT. Translated: CASSLVFGITNTDTQYF.

The gene calls are TRBV28 and TRBJ1-4; D gene ambiguous. The CDR3 is 14 residues long. CDR1 and CDR2 from the germline V gene are MDHEN and SYDVKM. The ends were cut back, 4 bases at V and 4 bases at J, with 10 bases in the middle. The CDR3 nucleotides are TGTGCCAGCAGTTATTGGGGAAATAATGAAAAACTGTTTTTT. It translates to CASSYWGNNEKLFF.

This clone was found a few times. V usage is TRBV5-1 and J usage is TRBJ2-7, with TRBD1 matching over 11 bases. This CDR3 contains 15 residues. The germline V gene encodes CDR1 SGHRS and CDR2 YFSETQ. Trimming took 5 bases from V and 4 from J; bases not matched to a gene: 8. The CDR3 region is CASSYSGTGGYEQYF. The CDR3 coding sequence is TGCGCCAGCAGTTACTCCGGGACAGGGGGGTACGAGCAGTACTTC.